This T cell receptor beta chain was recorded in a study of cytomegalovirus exposure and HLA in healthy donors. Study-level results: The study listed approximately 170 cytomegalovirus-associated TCR beta chains. Subsequent analysis of the 120 or so validation repertoires found a tendency for first-cohort TCR clusters to co-occur.

The donors belonged to the roughly 120-subject validation cohort, separate from the roughly 600-subject first cohort. Assay used: immunoSEQ multiplex PCR; TCRdb lists only in-frame clones, some missing. Of about 76,000 clones listed, around 94% are singletons. In regard to this clone: What it binds is unknown.

Sample: PBMCs. This sequence originates from a man younger than 30 in good health and CMV-seropositive.

The CDR3: CASGQGAGLAEYNEQFF. In DNA form, the CDR3 reads TGTGCCAGCGGACAAGGGGCGGGACTAGCGGAATACAATGAGCAGTTCTTC. The gene calls are TRBV18 and TRBJ2-1, with 11 bases that match TRBD2. CDR1 and CDR2 from the germline V gene are KGHSH and LQKENI. Trimming took 8 bases from V and 4 from J; bases not matched to a gene: 13. This CDR3 spans 17 amino acids.